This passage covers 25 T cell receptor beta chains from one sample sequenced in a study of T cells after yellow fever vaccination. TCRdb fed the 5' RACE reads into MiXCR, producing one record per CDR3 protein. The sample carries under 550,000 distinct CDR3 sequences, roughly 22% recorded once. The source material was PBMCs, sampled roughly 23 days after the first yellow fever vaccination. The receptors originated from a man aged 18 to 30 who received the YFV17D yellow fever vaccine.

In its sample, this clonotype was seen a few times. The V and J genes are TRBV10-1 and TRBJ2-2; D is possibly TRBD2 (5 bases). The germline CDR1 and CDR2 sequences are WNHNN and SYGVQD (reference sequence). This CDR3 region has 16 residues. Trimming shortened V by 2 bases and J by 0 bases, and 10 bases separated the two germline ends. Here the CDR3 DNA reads TGCGCCAGCAGTGAGGTCGGGAATTCGAACACCGGGGAGCTGTTTTTT. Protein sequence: CASSEVGNSNTGELFF.

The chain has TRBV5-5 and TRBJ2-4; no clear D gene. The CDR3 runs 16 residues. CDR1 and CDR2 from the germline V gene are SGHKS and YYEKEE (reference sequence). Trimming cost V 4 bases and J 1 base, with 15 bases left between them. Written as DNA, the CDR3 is TGTGCCAGCAGCCGAGACCATTACCCGGCCAAAAACATTCAGTACTTC. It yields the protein CASSRDHYPAKNIQYF.

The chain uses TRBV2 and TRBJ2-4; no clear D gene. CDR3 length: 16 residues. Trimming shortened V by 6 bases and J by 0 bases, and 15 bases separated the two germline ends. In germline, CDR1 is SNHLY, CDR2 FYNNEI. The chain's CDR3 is CASRSKPSLAKNIQYF. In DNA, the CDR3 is TGTGCCAGCAGATCAAAGCCAAGTCTAGCCAAAAACATTCAGTACTTC.

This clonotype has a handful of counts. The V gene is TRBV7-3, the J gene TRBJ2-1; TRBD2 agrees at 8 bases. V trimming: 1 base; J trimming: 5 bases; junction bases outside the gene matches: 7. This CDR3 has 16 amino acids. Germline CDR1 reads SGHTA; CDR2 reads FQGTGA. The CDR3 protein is CASSLIPGGGNNEQFF. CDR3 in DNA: TGTGCCAGCAGCTTAATTCCCGGGGGGGGCAACAATGAGCAGTTCTTC.

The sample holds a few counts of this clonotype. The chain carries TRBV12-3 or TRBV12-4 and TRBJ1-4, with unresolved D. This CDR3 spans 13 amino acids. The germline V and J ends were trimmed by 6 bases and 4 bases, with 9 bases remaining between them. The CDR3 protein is CASSPARNEKLFF. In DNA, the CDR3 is TGTGCCAGCAGCCCGGCTCGTAATGAAAAACTGTTTTTT.

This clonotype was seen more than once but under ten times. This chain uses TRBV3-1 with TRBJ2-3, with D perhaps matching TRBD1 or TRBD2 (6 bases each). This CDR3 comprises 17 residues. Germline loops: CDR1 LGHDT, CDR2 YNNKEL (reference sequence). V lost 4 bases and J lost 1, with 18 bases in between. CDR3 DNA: TGTGCCAGCAGCCTCGGTAGGGGGGCTGCTCGCACAGATACGCAGTATTTT. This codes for CASSLGRGAARTDTQYF.

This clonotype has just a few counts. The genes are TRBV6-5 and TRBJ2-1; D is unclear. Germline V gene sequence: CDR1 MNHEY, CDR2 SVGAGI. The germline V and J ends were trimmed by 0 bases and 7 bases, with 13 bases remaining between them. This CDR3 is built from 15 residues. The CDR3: CASSYSPGPENEQFF. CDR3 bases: TGTGCCAGCAGTTACTCTCCGGGTCCTGAGAATGAGCAGTTCTTC.

This chain's CDR3 is CASSQADQTDTQYF. The CDR3 DNA reads as TGCGCCAGCAGCCAGGCGGACCAGACGGATACGCAGTATTTT. J is TRBJ2-3 and V is TRBV4-1; D is unclear. The V gene's germline CDR1 is MGHRA and CDR2 YSYEKL. V dropped 3 bases and J dropped 6 bases, with 13 bases sitting between them. The CDR3 spans 14 residues.

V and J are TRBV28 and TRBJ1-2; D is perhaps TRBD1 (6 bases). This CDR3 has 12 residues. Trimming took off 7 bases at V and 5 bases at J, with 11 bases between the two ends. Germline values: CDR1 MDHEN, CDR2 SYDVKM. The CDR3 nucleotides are TGTGCCAGCATGACTACAGGGTATGGCTACACCTTC. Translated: CASMTTGYGYTF.

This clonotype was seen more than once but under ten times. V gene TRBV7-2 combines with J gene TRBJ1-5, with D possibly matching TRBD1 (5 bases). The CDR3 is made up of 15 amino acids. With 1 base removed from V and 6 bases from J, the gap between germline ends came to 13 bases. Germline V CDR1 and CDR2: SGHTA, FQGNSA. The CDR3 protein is CASSLVGQGGQPQHF. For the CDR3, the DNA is TGTGCCAGCAGCTTAGTAGGGCAGGGCGGTCAGCCCCAGCATTTT.

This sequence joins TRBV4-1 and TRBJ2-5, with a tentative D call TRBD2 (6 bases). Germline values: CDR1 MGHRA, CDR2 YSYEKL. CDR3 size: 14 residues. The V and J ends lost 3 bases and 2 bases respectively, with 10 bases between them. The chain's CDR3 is CASSHRLVQETQYF. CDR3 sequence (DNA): TGCGCCAGCAGCCACAGACTAGTTCAAGAGACCCAGTACTTC.

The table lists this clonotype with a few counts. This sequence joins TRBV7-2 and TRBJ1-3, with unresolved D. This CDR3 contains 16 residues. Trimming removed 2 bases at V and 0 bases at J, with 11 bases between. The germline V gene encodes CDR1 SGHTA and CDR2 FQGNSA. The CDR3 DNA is TGTGCCAGCAGCTTATTAGTCCGTCTCTCTGGAAACACCATATATTTT. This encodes CASSLLVRLSGNTIYF.

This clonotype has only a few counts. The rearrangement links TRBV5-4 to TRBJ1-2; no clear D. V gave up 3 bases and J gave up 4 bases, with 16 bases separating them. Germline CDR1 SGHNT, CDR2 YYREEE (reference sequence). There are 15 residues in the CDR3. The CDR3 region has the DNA TGTGCCAGCAGCTCAGGACTGCCGGACCCCTATGGCTACACCTTC. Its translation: CASSSGLPDPYGYTF.

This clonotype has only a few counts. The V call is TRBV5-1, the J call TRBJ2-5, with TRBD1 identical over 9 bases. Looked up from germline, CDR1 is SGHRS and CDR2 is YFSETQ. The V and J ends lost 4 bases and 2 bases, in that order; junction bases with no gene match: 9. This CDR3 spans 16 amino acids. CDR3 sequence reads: CASSGGWDRAQETQYF. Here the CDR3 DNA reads TGCGCCAGCAGCGGGGGCTGGGACAGGGCTCAAGAGACCCAGTACTTC. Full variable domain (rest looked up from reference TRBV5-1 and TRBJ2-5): KAGVTQTPRYLIKTRGQQVTLSCSPISGHRSVSWYQQTPGQGLQFLFEYFSETQRNKGNFPGRFSGRQFSNSRSEMNVSTLELGDSALYLCASSGGWDRAQETQYFGPGTRLLVL.

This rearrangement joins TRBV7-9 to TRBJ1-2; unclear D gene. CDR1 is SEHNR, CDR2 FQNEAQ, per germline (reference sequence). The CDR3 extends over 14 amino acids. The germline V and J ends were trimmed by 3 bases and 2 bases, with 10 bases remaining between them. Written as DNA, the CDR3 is TGTGCCAGCAGCTTGAGTACGGGCAACTATGGCTACACCTTC. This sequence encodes CASSLSTGNYGYTF.

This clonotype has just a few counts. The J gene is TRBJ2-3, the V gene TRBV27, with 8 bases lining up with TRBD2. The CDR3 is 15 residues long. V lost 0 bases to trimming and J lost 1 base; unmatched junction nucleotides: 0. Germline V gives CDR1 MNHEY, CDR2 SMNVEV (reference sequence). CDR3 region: CASSLSTSGTDTQYF. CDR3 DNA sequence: TGTGCCAGCAGTTTATCGACTAGCGGCACAGATACGCAGTATTTT.

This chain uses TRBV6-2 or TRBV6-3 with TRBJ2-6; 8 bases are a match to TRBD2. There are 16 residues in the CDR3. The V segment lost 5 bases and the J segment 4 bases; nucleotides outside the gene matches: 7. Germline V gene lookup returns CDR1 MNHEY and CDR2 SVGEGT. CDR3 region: CASSSLAGYGANVLTF. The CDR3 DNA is TGTGCCAGCAGTAGCTTAGCGGGGTACGGGGCCAACGTCCTGACTTTC.

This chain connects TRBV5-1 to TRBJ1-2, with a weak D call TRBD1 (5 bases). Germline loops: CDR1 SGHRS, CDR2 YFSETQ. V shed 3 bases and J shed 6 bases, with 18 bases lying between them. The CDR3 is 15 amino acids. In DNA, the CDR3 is TGCGCCAGCAGCTCAAGCAACAGGAAGGAGGATGGCTACACCTTC. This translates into CASSSSNRKEDGYTF.

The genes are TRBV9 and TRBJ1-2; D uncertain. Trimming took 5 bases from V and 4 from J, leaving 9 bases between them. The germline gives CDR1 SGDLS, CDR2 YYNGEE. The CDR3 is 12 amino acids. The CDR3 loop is CASRVLSYGYTF. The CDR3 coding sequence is TGTGCCAGCAGAGTACTTTCCTATGGCTACACCTTC. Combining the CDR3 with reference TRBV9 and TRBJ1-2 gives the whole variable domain DSGVTQTPKHLITATGQRVTLRCSPRSGDLSVYWYQQSLDQGLQFLIQYYNGEERAKGNILERFSAQQFPDLHSELNLSSLELGDSALYFCASRVLSYGYTFGSGTRLTVV.

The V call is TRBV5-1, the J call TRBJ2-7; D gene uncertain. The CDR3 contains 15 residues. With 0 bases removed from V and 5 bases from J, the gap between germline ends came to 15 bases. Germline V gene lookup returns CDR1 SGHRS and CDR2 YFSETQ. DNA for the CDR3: TGCGCCAGCAGCTTGGGACCGGGTCCCCAAGACGAGCAGTACTTC. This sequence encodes CASSLGPGPQDEQYF.

The CDR3 loop is CSGRGPAKNIQYF. The CDR3 nucleotides read TGCAGCGGGAGGGGGCCAGCCAAAAACATTCAGTACTTC. The chain recombines TRBV29-1 with TRBJ2-4, with D possibly matching TRBD1 (7 bases). The V gene's germline CDR1 is SQVTM and CDR2 ANQGSEA. CDR3 length: 13 amino acids. Trimming took 7 bases from V and 0 from J, leaving 10 bases between them.

This chain's CDR3 is CASSIVDRVGTGELFF. The CDR3 DNA reads TGTGCCAGCAGCATAGTGGACAGGGTTGGCACCGGGGAGCTGTTTTTT. The chain carries TRBV7-2 and TRBJ2-2; 8 bases line up with TRBD1. The CDR3 is 16 amino acids. Germline loops: CDR1 SGHTA, CDR2 FQGNSA. V dropped 5 bases and J dropped 4; count of bases not matched to a gene: 9.

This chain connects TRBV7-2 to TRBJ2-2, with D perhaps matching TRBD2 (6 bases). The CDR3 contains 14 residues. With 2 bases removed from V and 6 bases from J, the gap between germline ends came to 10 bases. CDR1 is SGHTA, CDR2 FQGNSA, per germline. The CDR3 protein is CASSLYGEAGELFF. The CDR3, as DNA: TGTGCCAGCAGCTTATACGGGGAGGCCGGGGAGCTGTTTTTT.

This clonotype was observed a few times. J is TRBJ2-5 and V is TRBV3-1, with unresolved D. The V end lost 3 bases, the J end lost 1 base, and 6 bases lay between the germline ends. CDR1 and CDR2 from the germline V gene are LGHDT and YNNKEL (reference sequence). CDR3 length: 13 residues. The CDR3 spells CASSQGSQETQYF. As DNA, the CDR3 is TGTGCCAGCAGCCAGGGCAGCCAAGAGACCCAGTACTTC.

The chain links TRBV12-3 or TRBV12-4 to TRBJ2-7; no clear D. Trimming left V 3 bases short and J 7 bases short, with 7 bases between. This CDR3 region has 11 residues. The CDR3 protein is CASSFSGEQYF. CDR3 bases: TGTGCCAGCAGTTTCTCCGGGGAGCAGTACTTC.